The 31 T cell receptor beta chains in this list originate from one sample, sequenced in a study of T cells in Graves' hyperthyroidism and ophthalmopathy. Regions amplified from RNA transcripts were the TCR beta CDR3 regions. A first-round RT-PCR of the TCR CDR3 used the HTBI primer set. TCRdb re-called the multiplex PCR reads with MiXCR, one entry per CDR3 protein. Altogether 530,000 or so distinct CDR3 sequences are present, around 22% being singletons, with the ten largest covering about 11%. Sequenced material: blood. All receptors come from a woman between 25 and 40 years old with Graves' ophthalmopathy.

This clonotype appeared a few times. The chain recombines TRBV6-5 with TRBJ2-3; the D gene is possibly TRBD2 (5 bases). V was trimmed by 2 bases and J by 5 bases, leaving 17 bases between them. The CDR3 is made up of 16 amino acids. Germline V gene data show CDR1 as MNHEY and CDR2 as SVGAGI. The chain's CDR3 is CASSYTEGLARDTQYF. CDR3 sequence (DNA): TGTGCCAGCAGTTACACCGAGGGTCTAGCCCGAGATACGCAGTATTTT.

This clonotype was seen ten or more times. The V and J genes are TRBV6-5 and TRBJ1-2; D not certain. Trimming left V 0 bases short and J 6 bases short, with 8 bases between. Germline CDR1 and CDR2: MNHEY and SVGAGI. The CDR3 is made up of 13 amino acids. The CDR3 sequence: CASSYSYQDGYTF. CDR3 nucleotides: TGTGCCAGCAGTTACTCGTATCAGGATGGCTACACCTTC.

At least ten counts were recorded for this clonotype. The chain combines TRBV19 with TRBJ2-7, with 8 bases that match TRBD1. The V gene end was trimmed by 4 bases and the J gene end by 6 bases; junction bases not matched to a gene: 8. Germline values: CDR1 LNHDA, CDR2 SQIVND (reference sequence). This CDR3 is 14 amino acids long. CDR3 nucleotide sequence: TGTGCCAGTAGTACCGGACAGGGCGTGCTCGAGCAGTACTTC. Protein product: CASSTGQGVLEQYF.

The chain is built from TRBV6-1 and TRBJ2-4; D possibly uses TRBD1 or TRBD2 (5 bases each). The CDR3 is 14 residues long. Trimming pared 8 bases from V and 0 bases from J, leaving 11 bases between. Looked up from germline, CDR1 is MNHNS and CDR2 is SASEGT. CDR3 protein: CASFGAAAKNIQYF. The DNA of the CDR3 is TGTGCCAGCTTCGGGGCGGCAGCCAAAAACATTCAGTACTTC.

The chain employs TRBV24-1 and TRBJ1-1, with 7 bases that match TRBD1. The CDR3 spans 17 residues. The germline gives CDR1 KGHDR, CDR2 SFDVKD. The J segment lost 1 base and the V segment lost 2 bases, leaving 9 bases of the junction unmatched. The CDR3 DNA reads as TGTGCCACCAGTGATTCTGGCCTTCAGGGGGGGAACACTGAAGCTTTCTTT. This codes for CATSDSGLQGGNTEAFF.

V and J are TRBV6-1 and TRBJ1-2; the D is unclear. The CDR3 runs to 14 residues. Looked up from germline, CDR1 is MNHNS and CDR2 is SASEGT. V dropped 6 bases and J dropped 0 bases, with 11 bases sitting between them. The chain's CDR3 is CASRHSLTNYGYTF. The CDR3 bases are TGTGCCAGCAGGCACAGCCTAACTAACTATGGCTACACCTTC.

This clonotype was recorded at least ten times. Here the CDR3 reads CASSERLGMNTEAFF. The CDR3 DNA is TGTGCCAGCAGTGAACGGCTCGGGATGAACACTGAAGCTTTCTTT. The chain is built from TRBV2 and TRBJ1-1; no firm D call. Trimming left V 2 bases short and J 0 bases short, with 10 bases between. This CDR3 region has 15 residues. Germline V gene lookup returns CDR1 SNHLY and CDR2 FYNNEI.

This clonotype was recorded a few times. The chain links TRBV10-3 to TRBJ2-5; D is perhaps TRBD1 or TRBD2 (5 bases each). The CDR3 extends over 13 amino acids. Trimming shortened V by 11 bases and J by 5 bases, and 18 bases separated the two germline ends. The germline V gene has CDR1 ENHRY and CDR2 SYGVKD. Here the CDR3 DNA reads TGTGCCCACCGGGACCCGCGGAAGGAGACCCAGTACTTC. Translated: CAHRDPRKETQYF.

This clonotype showed up many times. With a much larger clone just one base away, this may be a read error. The chain couples TRBV6-2 or TRBV6-3 to TRBJ1-1; TRBD1 is a possible D gene (6 bases). CDR3 length equals 15 residues. Germline V gives CDR1 MNHEY, CDR2 SVGEGT. CDR3 DNA sequence: TGTGCCAGCAGTTACTCGGGGGCCCCGCTCACTGAAGTTTTCTTT. Amino acids: CASSYSGAPLTEVFF.

This clonotype has a handful of counts. The rearrangement links TRBV2 to TRBJ1-5; 8 bases are shared with TRBD1. The CDR3 totals 15 residues. CDR1 SNHLY and CDR2 FYNNEI come from the germline V gene. V shed 7 bases, J shed 4 bases, and the junction held 9 bases outside the gene matches. The CDR3 region has the DNA TGTGCCAGCAAGGGAGCCAGGACAGGGAATCAGCCCCAGCATTTT. Translated, it gives CASKGARTGNQPQHF. The variable domain in full, with the rest retrieved from reference TRBV2 and TRBJ1-5, is EPEVTQTPSHQVTQMGQEVILRCVPISNHLYFYWYRQILGQKVEFLVSFYNNEISEKSEIFDDQFSVERPDGSNFTLKIRSTKLEDSAMYFCASKGARTGNQPQHFGDGTRLSIL.

The sample holds a few counts of this clonotype. V and J are TRBV18 and TRBJ2-2; 8 bases are a match to TRBD2. CDR1 is KGHSH, CDR2 LQKENI, per germline. Trimming removed 3 bases from V and 9 bases from J; junction bases left unmatched: 9. The CDR3 has 15 amino acids. The CDR3 DNA reads TGTGCCAGCTCACCGAGTGCGGGGGGTAACCGGGAGCTGTTTTTT. This gives the protein CASSPSAGGNRELFF.

The table lists this clonotype with many counts. The chain links TRBV6-5 to TRBJ2-2; possibly TRBD2 for D (6 bases). This CDR3 comprises 14 residues. Germline loops: CDR1 MNHEY, CDR2 SVGAGI. V lost 5 bases to trimming and J lost 6 bases, with 13 bases between them. For the CDR3, the DNA is TGTGCCAGCAGTCGGGACTGGGGGGCCGGGGAGCTGTTTTTT. Amino acid sequence: CASSRDWGAGELFF.

This clonotype was counted many times. The chain recombines TRBV6-1 with TRBJ1-6; D is unresolved. Per the germline V gene, CDR1 is MNHNS and CDR2 is SASEGT. CDR3 length: 12 amino acids. V was shortened by 3 bases and J by 9 bases, with 6 bases between the two germline ends. The CDR3 is CASSDSTSPLHF. CDR3 sequence (DNA): TGTGCCAGCAGTGATAGCACTTCACCCCTCCACTTT.

The chain employs TRBV5-1 and TRBJ2-5; D may be TRBD2 (5 bases). The ends were cut back, 0 bases at V and 6 bases at J, with 9 bases in the middle. The CDR3 length is 13 residues. Germline V gives CDR1 SGHRS, CDR2 YFSETQ. CDR3 sequence: CASSLEGSKTQYF. The CDR3 coding sequence is TGCGCCAGCAGCTTGGAAGGGAGCAAGACCCAGTACTTC.

This clonotype was found many times. V usage is TRBV5-1 and J usage is TRBJ1-1; D remains ambiguous. Germline CDR1 is SGHRS and CDR2 is YFSETQ. The CDR3 totals 14 residues. V dropped 4 bases and J dropped 5 bases, with 15 bases sitting between them. The CDR3 region has the DNA TGCGCCAGCAGCCGCAACCAAGAGGGAACTGAAGCTTTCTTT. Protein: CASSRNQEGTEAFF.

This clonotype was counted only a few times. The rearrangement joins TRBV18 to TRBJ2-7, with a possible D match to TRBD1 (5 bases). The ends were cut back, 3 bases at V and 5 bases at J, with 11 bases in the middle. The CDR3 covers 13 residues. Germline V gene lookup returns CDR1 KGHSH and CDR2 LQKENI. Here the CDR3 DNA reads TGTGCCAGCTCACCCGAAGACAGCAACGAGCAGTACTTC. Translated, it gives CASSPEDSNEQYF.

The J gene is TRBJ1-1, the V gene TRBV10-3, with D unresolved. The CDR3 spans 12 residues. The germline CDR1 and CDR2 sequences are ENHRY and SYGVKD. Trimming cost V 4 bases and J 4 bases, with 7 bases left between them. The CDR3 DNA is TGTGCCATCAGTGCAACGGGCACTGAAGCTTTCTTT. This encodes CAISATGTEAFF.

The V gene is TRBV6-5, the J gene TRBJ1-1, with 8 bases matching TRBD1. J was trimmed by 4 bases and V by 4 bases; bases with no gene match: 11. The length of the CDR3 is 16 residues. CDR1 and CDR2 (germline): MNHEY, SVGAGI. The CDR3 nucleotides read TGTGCCAGCAGTTCCCGGGAACAGGGGGTGGCCACTGAAGCTTTCTTT. It yields the protein CASSSREQGVATEAFF.

This clonotype was detected many times. The chain recombines TRBV19 with TRBJ1-1; no clear D gene. The V end was cut by 9 bases, the J end by 4 bases, with 12 bases between. Germline CDR1 is LNHDA and CDR2 is SQIVND (reference sequence). The CDR3 contains 12 residues. CDR3: CASSRIPTEAFF. The CDR3 DNA is TGTGCCAGCAGCAGGATCCCCACTGAAGCTTTCTTT.

This clonotype showed up many times. The chain links TRBV28 to TRBJ1-5; D is perhaps TRBD1 (6 bases). CDR3 size: 17 residues. Germline V CDR1 and CDR2: MDHEN, SYDVKM. V lost 3 bases to trimming and J lost 2 bases, with 17 bases between them. This CDR3 is CASSFNRGARGNQPQHF. For the CDR3, the DNA is TGTGCCAGCAGTTTCAACCGGGGGGCCCGGGGCAATCAGCCCCAGCATTTT.

This clonotype is a singleton in its sample. The chain carries TRBV6-5 and TRBJ1-2; 7 nucleotides align to TRBD1. V lost 4 bases to trimming and J lost 4 bases; unmatched junction nucleotides: 6. There are 14 residues in the CDR3. From germline, CDR1 is MNHEY and CDR2 SVGAGI. In DNA form, the CDR3 reads TGTGCCAGCAGTTCTATACAGGGGAGCTATGGCTACACCTTC. Its translation: CASSSIQGSYGYTF.

Points on this clonotype: A clone one base away is much larger, so this may be a read error. The rearrangement uses TRBV30 and TRBJ1-6, with a tentative D call TRBD1 (6 bases). This CDR3 region has 14 residues. Trimming removed 4 bases at V and 5 bases at J, with 12 bases between. Germline V gene sequence: CDR1 GTSNPN, CDR2 SVGIG (reference sequence). CDR3 sequence: CAWMKQGHNSPLHF. The CDR3 region has the DNA TGTGCCTGGATGAAGCAGGGGCATAATTCACCCCTCCACTTT.

This clonotype was counted at least ten times. The chain combines TRBV19 with TRBJ1-5, with D hard to call. The CDR3 covers 16 residues. Trimming left V 6 bases short and J 0 bases short, with 15 bases between. CDR1 and CDR2 (germline): LNHDA, SQIVND (reference sequence). The CDR3 is CASSATSIYSNQPQHF. The CDR3 nucleotides are TGTGCCAGTAGCGCGACATCCATCTATAGCAATCAGCCCCAGCATTTT.

This clonotype occurred a few times. CDR3 protein: CASRGERNTEAFF. The CDR3 bases are TGTGCCAGCCGGGGTGAGCGGAACACTGAAGCTTTCTTT. The rearrangement links TRBV28 to TRBJ1-1, with D hard to call. The CDR3 is made up of 13 amino acids. CDR1 is MDHEN and CDR2 is SYDVKM in the germline V gene. V lost 8 bases and J 1 base, leaving 11 bases between the germline ends.

There are many counts of this clonotype. The rearrangement links TRBV20-1 to TRBJ2-7; 11 nucleotides line up with TRBD1. V lost 4 bases and J lost 4; bases outside the gene matches: 6. Germline lookup yields CDR1 DFQATT and CDR2 SNEGSKA (reference sequence). This CDR3 region has 14 residues. The CDR3 DNA follows: TGCAGTGCTACCCCCGGGACAGGGGGATACGAGCAGTACTTC. Encoded protein: CSATPGTGGYEQYF.

This clonotype was seen at least ten times. J is TRBJ1-1 and V is TRBV11-2; tentatively, D is TRBD1 (6 bases). The CDR3 runs to 16 residues. Germline V gives CDR1 SGHAT, CDR2 FQNNGV. The V gene lost 5 bases and the J gene lost 1 base, with 17 bases spanning the gap. The CDR3: CASSRSQGGWNTEAFF. The CDR3 DNA follows: TGTGCCAGCAGCCGATCACAGGGCGGATGGAACACTGAAGCTTTCTTT.

This clonotype was seen repeatedly, ten times or more. The chain has TRBV27 and TRBJ2-7; D gene ambiguous. The V gene's germline CDR1 is MNHEY and CDR2 SMNVEV (reference sequence). Trimming took 3 bases from V and 0 from J, leaving 9 bases between them. The CDR3 loop spans 14 amino acids. The CDR3 DNA reads TGTGCCAGCAGTTTTTTCTCAGGCTCCTACGAGCAGTACTTC. This gives the protein CASSFFSGSYEQYF.

V usage is TRBV29-1 and J usage is TRBJ1-1; D gene uncertain. Germline CDR1 and CDR2: SQVTM and ANQGSEA. This CDR3 region has 12 residues. V lost 0 bases and J lost 8, with 10 bases in between. The CDR3 loop is CSVEDFPGEAFF. In DNA, the CDR3 is TGCAGCGTTGAAGATTTCCCGGGAGAAGCTTTCTTT.

This clonotype has ten or more counts. The rearrangement joins TRBV3-1 to TRBJ2-7, with D possibly TRBD1 on 6 matching bases. The V end lost 5 bases, the J end lost 3 bases, and 14 bases lay between the germline ends. Germline-derived CDR1 and CDR2 are LGHDT and YNNKEL (reference sequence). There are 14 residues in the CDR3. The CDR3 DNA follows: TGTGCCAGCAGCAAACGGACAGAAGTCTACGAGCAGTACTTC. Encoded protein: CASSKRTEVYEQYF.

The chain employs TRBV6-1 and TRBJ2-2, with TRBD1 matching over 11 bases. The ends lost 7 bases at V and 5 bases at J; junction bases unmatched: 6. The CDR3 length is 15 residues. Germline V lookup: CDR1 MNHNS, CDR2 SASEGT. CDR3 residues: CASTPGTGGTGELFF. CDR3 DNA sequence: TGTGCCAGCACTCCCGGGACAGGGGGGACCGGGGAGCTGTTTTTT.

This clonotype came up many times. The chain joins TRBV20-1 to TRBJ1-2; a possible D gene is TRBD1 (5 bases). The CDR3 length is 12 residues. Trimming took off 6 bases at V and 0 bases at J, with 8 bases between the two ends. Germline assignment: CDR1 DFQATT and CDR2 SNEGSKA (reference sequence). CDR3 protein: CSAYRTNYGYTF. CDR3 DNA sequence: TGCAGTGCGTACAGGACTAACTATGGCTACACCTTC.